Following are 17 T cell receptor beta chains from one sample sequenced in a study of blood T cell repertoires in COVID-19 (dated by TCRdb to the early 2020s). The library was built by means of the immunoSEQ multiplex PCR assay. Drawn from immuneACCESS, this table holds only the in-frame rearrangements with V and J called that TCRdb kept. Clones are partly lost; checked studies trace under half to an unresolved V gene and leave the rest unexplained. This sample comprises roughly 98,000 clones, 81% of them detected only once. The ten largest clones capture less than 15% of the sample. Sample: peripheral blood. These receptors came from a human donor in a cohort sampled during active COVID-19.

This chain connects TRBV5-8 to TRBJ1-2; 10 positions match TRBD1. V shed 4 bases, J shed 5 bases, and the junction held 8 bases outside the gene matches. CDR1 is SGHTS, CDR2 YDEGEE, per germline. The CDR3 loop spans 15 amino acids. In nucleotides, the CDR3 is TGTGCCAGCAGCCCCGGACAGGGGGTATGGTATGGCTACACCTTC. It codes for CASSPGQGVWYGYTF.

The genes are TRBV6-5 and TRBJ1-5; TRBD1 aligns across 7 bases. The trim removed 5 bases at V and 5 bases at J, leaving 9 bases unmatched. From germline, CDR1 is MNHEY and CDR2 SVGAGI. The CDR3 contains 15 residues. The DNA of the CDR3 is TGTGCCAGCAGTCCCCTAGACAGGGCCCATCAGCCCCAGCATTTT. Translation gives CASSPLDRAHQPQHF.

The V and J genes are TRBV2 and TRBJ2-7; 8 nucleotides line up with TRBD1. The CDR3 sequence is 15 residues long. Germline-derived CDR1 and CDR2 are SNHLY and FYNNEI. J lost 0 bases, V lost 6 bases, and 7 bases had no gene match. CDR3: CASRPDRDSSYEQYF. The CDR3 DNA reads TGTGCCAGCAGACCGGACAGGGACAGCTCCTACGAGCAGTACTTC.

This clone was counted only a few times. This chain uses TRBV11-2 with TRBJ2-1, with TRBD2 matching over 13 bases. CDR3 length: 16 residues. Germline-derived CDR1 and CDR2 are SGHAT and FQNNGV. V shed 6 bases, J shed 0 bases, and the junction held 2 bases outside the gene matches. The CDR3 here is CASRRLAGGSYNEQFF. Written as DNA, the CDR3 is TGTGCCAGCAGAAGACTAGCGGGGGGCTCCTACAATGAGCAGTTCTTC.

This chain joins TRBV14 and TRBJ1-2; D remains ambiguous. The V gene lost 4 bases and the J gene lost 2 bases, with 11 bases spanning the gap. Germline V lookup: CDR1 SGHDN, CDR2 FVKESK. The CDR3 spans 14 residues. CDR3 DNA sequence: TGTGCCAGCAGCCGATTGACGGGGAACTATGGCTACACCTTC. It codes for CASSRLTGNYGYTF.

This clone was seen only a few times. V and J are TRBV6-5 and TRBJ1-2; 9 bases align to TRBD1. Germline V gene data show CDR1 as MNHEY and CDR2 as SVGAGI. V lost 4 bases, J lost 5 bases, and 8 bases stayed unmatched. The CDR3 length is 15 residues. The DNA of the CDR3 is TGTGCCAGCAGTTTAACCGGGACAGGGCAGTATGGCTACACCTTC. As protein: CASSLTGTGQYGYTF.

This clone appeared a few times. The chain links TRBV30 to TRBJ2-7; possibly TRBD1 for D (5 bases). V lost 2 bases, J lost 4 bases, and 6 bases lay in between. This CDR3 is built from 11 residues. CDR1 and CDR2 (germline): GTSNPN, SVGIG (reference sequence). DNA for the CDR3: TGTGCCTGGAGTCAGGGATACGAGCAGTACTTC. Its translation: CAWSQGYEQYF.

The CDR3 here is CASSQYPQGDTQYF. The CDR3 DNA is TGTGCCAGCAGCCAATACCCTCAGGGGGATACGCAGTATTTT. J is TRBJ2-3 and V is TRBV4-2, with D possibly TRBD1 on 6 matching bases. Per the germline V gene, CDR1 is LGHNA and CDR2 is YNFKEQ. V was clipped by 2 bases and J by 6 bases, with 12 bases between them. The CDR3 is 14 residues long.

This chain links TRBV6-5 with TRBJ2-7, with D tentatively TRBD1 (6 bases). CDR3 length equals 13 residues. V gave up 4 bases and J gave up 3 bases, with 10 bases separating them. From germline, CDR1 is MNHEY and CDR2 SVGAGI. In DNA form, the CDR3 reads TGTGCCAGCAGTTGGACAGCCCTCTACGAGCAGTACTTC. It is translated as CASSWTALYEQYF.

This clone was seen only once. The rearrangement uses TRBV28 and TRBJ2-7; 12 bases are shared with TRBD1. Looked up from germline, CDR1 is MDHEN and CDR2 is SYDVKM. J was trimmed by 5 bases and V by 6 bases; bases with no gene match: 2. The CDR3 consists of 13 residues. CDR3 coding DNA: TGTGCCAGCAGAGGGACAGGGGGCCACGAGCAGTACTTC. Translating it yields CASRGTGGHEQYF.

This sequence joins TRBV9 and TRBJ2-7; perhaps TRBD2 as D (7 bases). The CDR3 is 15 residues long. CDR1 and CDR2 from the germline V gene are SGDLS and YYNGEE. Trimming removed 3 bases at V and 0 bases at J, with 13 bases between. The CDR3 sequence is CASSGGASGSYEQYF. The CDR3, as DNA: TGTGCCAGCAGCGGGGGGGCTAGCGGCTCCTACGAGCAGTACTTC. Looking up the rest from reference TRBV9 and TRBJ2-7 gives the full variable domain: DSGVTQTPKHLITATGQRVTLRCSPRSGDLSVYWYQQSLDQGLQFLIQYYNGEERAKGNILERFSAQQFPDLHSELNLSSLELGDSALYFCASSGGASGSYEQYFGPGTRLTVT.

This chain links TRBV7-9 with TRBJ2-7; no firm D call. The CDR3 contains 14 residues. V dropped 7 bases and J dropped 2 bases, with 15 bases sitting between them. CDR1 SEHNR and CDR2 FQNEAQ come from the germline V gene (reference sequence). This CDR3 reads CASTYPGLPYEQYF. In DNA form, the CDR3 reads TGTGCCAGCACCTACCCCGGTTTACCCTACGAGCAGTACTTC.

There are a few counts of this clone. This sequence joins TRBV5-1 and TRBJ2-5; a weak D match, TRBD1 (6 bases). V was cut by 4 bases and J by 2 bases, with 12 bases left in between. The CDR3 has 14 amino acids. The germline gives CDR1 SGHRS, CDR2 YFSETQ. The CDR3 sequence is CASSTLGQQETQYF. The CDR3 region has the DNA TGCGCCAGCAGCACACTAGGACAGCAAGAGACCCAGTACTTC.

The chain uses TRBV7-6 and TRBJ2-7; TRBD2 might be the D (6 bases). The CDR3 extends over 18 amino acids. Germline assignment: CDR1 SGHVS and CDR2 FNYEAQ. Trimming took 1 base from V and 0 from J, leaving 19 bases between them. The CDR3 is CASSLGYKWGDSSYEQYF. The CDR3 nucleotides read TGTGCCAGCAGCTTAGGATACAAGTGGGGGGACTCCTCCTACGAGCAGTACTTC. Full variable domain (outside the CDR3, taken from reference TRBV7-6 and TRBJ2-7): GAGVSQSPRYKVTKRGQDVALRCDPISGHVSLYWYRQALGQGPEFLTYFNYEAQQDKSGLPNDRFSAERPEGSISTLTIQRTEQRDSAMYRCASSLGYKWGDSSYEQYFGPGTRLTVT.

The rearrangement uses TRBV29-1 and TRBJ1-2; TRBD1 might be the D (6 bases). Germline loops: CDR1 SQVTM, CDR2 ANQGSEA. V was clipped by 8 bases and J by 4 bases, with 11 bases between them. This CDR3 is 11 amino acids long. The CDR3 protein is CSTDRSYGYTF. CDR3 nucleotides: TGCAGCACCGACAGGTCCTATGGCTACACCTTC.

On this clone: This sample also contains other DNA sequences that code for the same CDR3. This rearrangement joins TRBV6-5 to TRBJ1-5, with 8 bases aligning to TRBD1. The germline CDR1 and CDR2 sequences are MNHEY and SVGAGI. The CDR3 runs 13 residues. J was trimmed by 7 bases and V by 5 bases; bases with no gene match: 4. The CDR3: CASSTGGGQPQHF. CDR3 coding DNA: TGTGCCAGCAGTACAGGGGGAGGACAGCCCCAGCATTTT.

The rearrangement links TRBV4-1 to TRBJ2-6, with D perhaps TRBD1 (5 bases). V was shortened by 4 bases and J by 0 bases, with 16 bases between the two germline ends. The germline V gene encodes CDR1 MGHRA and CDR2 YSYEKL. The CDR3 has 18 amino acids. CDR3 loop: CASSPTAITFSGANVLTF. Written as DNA, the CDR3 is TGCGCCAGCAGCCCGACAGCTATAACCTTCTCTGGGGCCAACGTCCTGACTTTC.